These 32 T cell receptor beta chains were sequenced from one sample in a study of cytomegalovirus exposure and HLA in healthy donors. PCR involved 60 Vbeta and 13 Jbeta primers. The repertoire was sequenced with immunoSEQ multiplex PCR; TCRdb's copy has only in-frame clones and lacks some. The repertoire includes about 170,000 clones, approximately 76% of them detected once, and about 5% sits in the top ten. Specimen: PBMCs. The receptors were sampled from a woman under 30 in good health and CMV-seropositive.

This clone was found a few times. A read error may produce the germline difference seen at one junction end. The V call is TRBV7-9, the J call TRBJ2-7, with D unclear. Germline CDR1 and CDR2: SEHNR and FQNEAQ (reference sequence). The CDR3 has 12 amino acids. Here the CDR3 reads CSSSSYLYEQYF. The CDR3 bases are TGTTCCAGCAGCTCTTACTTATACGAGCAGTACTTC.

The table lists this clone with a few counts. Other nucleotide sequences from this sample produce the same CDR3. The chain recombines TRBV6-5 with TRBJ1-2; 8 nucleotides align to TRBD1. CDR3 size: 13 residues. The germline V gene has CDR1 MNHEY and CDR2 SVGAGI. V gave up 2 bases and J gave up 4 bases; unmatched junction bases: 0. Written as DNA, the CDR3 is TGTGCCAGCAGTTACGACAGGGGCTATGGCTACACCTTC. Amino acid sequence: CASSYDRGYGYTF.

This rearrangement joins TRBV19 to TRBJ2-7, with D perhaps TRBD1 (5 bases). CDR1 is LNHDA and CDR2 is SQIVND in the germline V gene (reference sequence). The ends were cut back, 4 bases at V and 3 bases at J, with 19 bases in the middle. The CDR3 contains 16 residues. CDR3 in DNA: TGTGCCAGTAGTAGGGGCCCGACAGATTTAAACTACGAGCAGTACTTC. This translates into CASSRGPTDLNYEQYF.

The CDR3 DNA reads TGCGCCAGCAGCTCAGGGGGCACGGAACATGGCTACACCTTC. Its translation: CASSSGGTEHGYTF. This chain connects TRBV5-1 to TRBJ1-2; 8 bases line up with TRBD1. Germline values: CDR1 SGHRS, CDR2 YFSETQ. The CDR3 consists of 14 residues. The junction had 7 bases not matched to a gene; V was cut back by 3 bases and J by 6 bases.

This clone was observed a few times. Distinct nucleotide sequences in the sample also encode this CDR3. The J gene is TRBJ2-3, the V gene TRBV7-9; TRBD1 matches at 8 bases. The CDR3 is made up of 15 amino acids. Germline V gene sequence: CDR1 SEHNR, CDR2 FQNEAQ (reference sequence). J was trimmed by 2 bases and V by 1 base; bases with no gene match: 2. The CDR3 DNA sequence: TGTGCCAGCAGCTTAGGACAGGGGAACACAGATACGCAGTATTTT. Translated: CASSLGQGNTDTQYF.

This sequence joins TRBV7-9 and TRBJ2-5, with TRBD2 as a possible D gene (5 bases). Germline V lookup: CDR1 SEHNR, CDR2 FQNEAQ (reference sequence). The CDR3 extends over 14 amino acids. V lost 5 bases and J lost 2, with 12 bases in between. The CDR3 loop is CASSPREAQETQYF. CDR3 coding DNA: TGTGCCAGCAGCCCCCGGGAAGCACAAGAGACCCAGTACTTC. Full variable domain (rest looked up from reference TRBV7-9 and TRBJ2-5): DTGVSQNPRHKITKRGQNVTFRCDPISEHNRLYWYRQTLGQGPEFLTYFQNEAQLEKSRLLSDRFSAERPKGSFSTLEIQRTEQGDSAMYLCASSPREAQETQYFGPGTRLLVL.

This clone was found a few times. CDR3 sequence reads: CASSIGGQGIAGANVLTF. The CDR3 nucleotides read TGTGCCAGCAGTATTGGGGGACAGGGGATTGCTGGGGCCAACGTCCTGACTTTC. V is TRBV11-2 and J is TRBJ2-6, with 10 bases lining up with TRBD1. Per germline, CDR1 SGHAT and CDR2 FQNNGV. The CDR3 runs to 18 residues. After removal of 6 bases from V and 2 bases from J, the junction contained 10 bases not matched to a gene.

CDR3 sequence: CATSRGDRDYGGYTF. The CDR3 DNA is TGTGCCACCAGCAGAGGCGACAGGGATTACGGTGGCTACACCTTC. The chain links TRBV15 to TRBJ1-2; 7 bases line up with TRBD1. Germline V CDR1 and CDR2: LNHNV, YYDKDF (reference sequence). The ends lost 1 base at V and 7 bases at J; junction bases unmatched: 9. The CDR3 is 15 amino acids.

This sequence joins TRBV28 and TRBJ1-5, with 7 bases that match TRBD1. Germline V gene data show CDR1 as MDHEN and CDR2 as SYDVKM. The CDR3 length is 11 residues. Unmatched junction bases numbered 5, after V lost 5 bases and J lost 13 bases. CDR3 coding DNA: TGTGCCAGCAGTGACAGGGACATACAGCATTTT. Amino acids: CASSDRDIQHF.

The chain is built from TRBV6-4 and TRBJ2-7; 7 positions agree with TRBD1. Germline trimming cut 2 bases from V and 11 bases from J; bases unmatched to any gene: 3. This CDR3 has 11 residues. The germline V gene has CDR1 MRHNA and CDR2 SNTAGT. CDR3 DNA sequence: TGTGCCAGCAGTGACAGACAGGGAGAGTACTTC. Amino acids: CASSDRQGEYF.

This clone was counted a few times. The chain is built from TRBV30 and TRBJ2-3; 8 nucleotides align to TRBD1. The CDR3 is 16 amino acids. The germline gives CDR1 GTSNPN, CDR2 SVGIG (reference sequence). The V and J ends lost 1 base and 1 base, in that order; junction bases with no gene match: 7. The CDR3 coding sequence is TGTGCCTGGAGTGGACAACCAGGGGGCCGCACAGATACGCAGTATTTT. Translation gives CAWSGQPGGRTDTQYF.

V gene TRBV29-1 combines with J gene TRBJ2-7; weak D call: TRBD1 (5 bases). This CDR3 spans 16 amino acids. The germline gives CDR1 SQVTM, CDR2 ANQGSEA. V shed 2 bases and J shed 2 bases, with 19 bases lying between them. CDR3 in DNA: TGCAGCGTTGAATTCTGGTCGCCAGGGTATACCTACGAGCAGTACTTC. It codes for CSVEFWSPGYTYEQYF.

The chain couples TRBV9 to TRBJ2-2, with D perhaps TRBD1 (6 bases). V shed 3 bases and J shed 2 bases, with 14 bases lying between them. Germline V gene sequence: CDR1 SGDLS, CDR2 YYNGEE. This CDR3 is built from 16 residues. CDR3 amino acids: CASSGGQRINTGELFF. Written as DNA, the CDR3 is TGTGCCAGCAGCGGCGGACAGCGAATCAACACCGGGGAGCTGTTTTTT.

In DNA form, the CDR3 reads TGTGCCAGCAACCCCGTGGAGGGCAGGCAGCCCCAGCATTTT. Amino acid sequence: CASNPVEGRQPQHF. This chain connects TRBV6-6 to TRBJ1-5, with D uncertain. Germline-derived CDR1 and CDR2 are MNHNY and SVGAGI (reference sequence). V was shortened by 7 bases and J by 7 bases, with 17 bases between the two germline ends. CDR3 size: 14 residues.

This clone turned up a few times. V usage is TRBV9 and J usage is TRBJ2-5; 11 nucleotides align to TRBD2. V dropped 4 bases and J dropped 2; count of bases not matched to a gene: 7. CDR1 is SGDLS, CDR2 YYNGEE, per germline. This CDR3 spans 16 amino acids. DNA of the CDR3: TGTGCCAGCAGCCCCACTAGCGGGGGCTCTCAAGAGACCCAGTACTTC. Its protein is CASSPTSGGSQETQYF.

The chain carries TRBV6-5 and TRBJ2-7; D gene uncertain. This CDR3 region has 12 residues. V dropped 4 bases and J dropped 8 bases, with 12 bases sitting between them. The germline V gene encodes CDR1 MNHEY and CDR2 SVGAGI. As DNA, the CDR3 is TGTGCCAGCAGTTCACCACATCCCCAGCAGTACTTC. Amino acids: CASSSPHPQQYF.

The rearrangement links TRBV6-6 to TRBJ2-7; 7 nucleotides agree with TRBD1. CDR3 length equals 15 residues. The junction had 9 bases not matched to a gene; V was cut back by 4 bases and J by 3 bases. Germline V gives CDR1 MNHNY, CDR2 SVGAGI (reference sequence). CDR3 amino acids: CASSFPTGSDYEQYF. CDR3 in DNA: TGTGCCAGCAGTTTCCCGACAGGGTCCGACTACGAGCAGTACTTC.

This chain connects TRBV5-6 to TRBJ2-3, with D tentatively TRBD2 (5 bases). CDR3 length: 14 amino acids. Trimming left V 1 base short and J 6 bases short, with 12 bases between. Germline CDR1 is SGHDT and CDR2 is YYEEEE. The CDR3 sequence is CASSLKKWEDTQYF. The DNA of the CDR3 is TGTGCCAGCAGCTTGAAGAAGTGGGAGGATACGCAGTATTTT. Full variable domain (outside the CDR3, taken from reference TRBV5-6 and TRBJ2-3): DAGVTQSPTHLIKTRGQQVTLRCSPKSGHDTVSWYQQALGQGPQFIFQYYEEEERQRGNFPDRFSGHQFPNYSSELNVNALLLGDSALYLCASSLKKWEDTQYFGPGTRLTVL.

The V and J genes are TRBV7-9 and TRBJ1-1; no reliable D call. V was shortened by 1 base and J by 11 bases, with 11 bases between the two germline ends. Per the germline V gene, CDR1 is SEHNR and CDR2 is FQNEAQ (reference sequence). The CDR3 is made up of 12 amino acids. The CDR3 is CASSLVGGYAFF. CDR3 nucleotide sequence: TGTGCCAGCAGCTTAGTGGGCGGGTACGCTTTCTTT.

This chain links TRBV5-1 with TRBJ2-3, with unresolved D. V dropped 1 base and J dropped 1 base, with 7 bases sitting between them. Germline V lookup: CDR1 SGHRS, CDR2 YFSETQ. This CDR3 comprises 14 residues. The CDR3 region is CASSLLSGTDTQYF. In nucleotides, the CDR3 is TGCGCCAGCAGCTTGCTAAGCGGCACAGATACGCAGTATTTT.

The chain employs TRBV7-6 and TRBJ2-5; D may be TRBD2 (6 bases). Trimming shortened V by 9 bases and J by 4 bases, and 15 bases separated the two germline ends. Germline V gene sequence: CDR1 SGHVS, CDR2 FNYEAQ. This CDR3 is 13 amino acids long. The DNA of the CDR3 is TGTGCCAGTCAGAAGCGGGCCCGAGAGACCCAGTACTTC. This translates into CASQKRARETQYF.

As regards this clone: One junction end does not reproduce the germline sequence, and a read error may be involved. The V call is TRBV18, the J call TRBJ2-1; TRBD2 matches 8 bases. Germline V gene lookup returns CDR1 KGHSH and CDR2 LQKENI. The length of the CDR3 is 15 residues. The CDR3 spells CASLPDPGTRNEQFF. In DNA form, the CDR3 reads TGTGCCAGCTTACCAGATCCCGGGACTAGGAATGAGCAGTTCTTC.

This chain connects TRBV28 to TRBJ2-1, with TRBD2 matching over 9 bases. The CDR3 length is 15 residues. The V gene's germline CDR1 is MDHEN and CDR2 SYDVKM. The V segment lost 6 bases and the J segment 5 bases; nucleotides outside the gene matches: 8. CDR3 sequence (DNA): TGTGCCAGCAGCAATAGCGGGGGAGTACACAATGAGCAGTTCTTC. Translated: CASSNSGGVHNEQFF. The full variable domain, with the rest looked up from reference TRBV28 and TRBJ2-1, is DVKVTQSSRYLVKRTGEKVFLECVQDMDHENMFWYRQDPGLGLRLIYFSYDVKMKEKGDIPEGYSVSREKKERFSLILESASTNQTSMYLCASSNSGGVHNEQFFGPGTRLTVL.

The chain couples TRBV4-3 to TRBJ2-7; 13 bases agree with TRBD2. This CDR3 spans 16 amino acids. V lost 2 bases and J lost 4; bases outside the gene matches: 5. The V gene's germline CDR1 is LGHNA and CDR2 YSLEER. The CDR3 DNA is TGCGCCAGCAGCCAATACCGGACTAGCGGGGGTTACGAGCAGTACTTC. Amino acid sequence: CASSQYRTSGGYEQYF.

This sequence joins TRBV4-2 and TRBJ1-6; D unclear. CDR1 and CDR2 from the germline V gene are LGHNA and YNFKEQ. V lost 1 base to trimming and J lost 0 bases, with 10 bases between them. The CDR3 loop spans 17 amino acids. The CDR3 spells CASSQVEASSYNSPLHF. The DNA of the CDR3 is TGTGCCAGCAGCCAAGTTGAGGCGAGCTCCTATAATTCACCCCTCCACTTT.

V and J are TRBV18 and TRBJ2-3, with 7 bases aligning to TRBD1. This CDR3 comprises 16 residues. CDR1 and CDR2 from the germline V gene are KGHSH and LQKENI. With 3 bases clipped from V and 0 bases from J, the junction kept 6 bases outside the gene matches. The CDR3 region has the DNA TGTGCCAGCTCACCCCGGACAGGATCTAGCACAGATACGCAGTATTTT. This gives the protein CASSPRTGSSTDTQYF.

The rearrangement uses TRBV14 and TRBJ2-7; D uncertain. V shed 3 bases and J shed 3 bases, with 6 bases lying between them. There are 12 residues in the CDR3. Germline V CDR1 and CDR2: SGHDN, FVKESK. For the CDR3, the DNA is TGTGCCAGCAGCCATTCCAACTACGAGCAGTACTTC. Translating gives CASSHSNYEQYF.

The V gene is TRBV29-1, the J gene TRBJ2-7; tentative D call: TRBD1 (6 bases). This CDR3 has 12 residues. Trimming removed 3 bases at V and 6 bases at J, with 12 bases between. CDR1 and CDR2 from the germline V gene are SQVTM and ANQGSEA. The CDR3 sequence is CSVDNRAGEQYF. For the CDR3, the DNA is TGCAGCGTTGATAACAGGGCCGGCGAGCAGTACTTC.

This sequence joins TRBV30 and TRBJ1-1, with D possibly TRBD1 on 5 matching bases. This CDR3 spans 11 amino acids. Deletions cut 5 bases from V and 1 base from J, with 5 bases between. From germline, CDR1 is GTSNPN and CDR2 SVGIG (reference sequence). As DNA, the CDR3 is TGTGCCTGGGACAGGAACACTGAAGCTTTCTTT. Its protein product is CAWDRNTEAFF.

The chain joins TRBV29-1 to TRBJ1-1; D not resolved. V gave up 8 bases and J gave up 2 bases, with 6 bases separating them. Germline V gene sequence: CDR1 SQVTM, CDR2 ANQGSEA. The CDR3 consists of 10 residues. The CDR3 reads CSYKNTEAFF. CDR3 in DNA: TGCAGCTATAAAAACACTGAAGCTTTCTTT.

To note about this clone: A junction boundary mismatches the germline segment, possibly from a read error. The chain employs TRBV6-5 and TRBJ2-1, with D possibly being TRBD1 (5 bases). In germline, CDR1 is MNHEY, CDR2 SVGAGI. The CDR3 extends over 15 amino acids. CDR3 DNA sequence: TGTGCCAGCAGTTACTCATTCCAGGGCCACAATGAGCAGCTCTTC. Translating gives CASSYSFQGHNEQLF.

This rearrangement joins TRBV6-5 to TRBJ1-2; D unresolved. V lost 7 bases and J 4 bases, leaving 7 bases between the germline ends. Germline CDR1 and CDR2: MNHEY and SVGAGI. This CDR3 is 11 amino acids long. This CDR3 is CASTTVYGYTF. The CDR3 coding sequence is TGTGCCAGCACTACAGTCTATGGCTACACCTTC.